Listed here is a single T cell receptor beta chain. Its target is unknown. Assay used: immunoSEQ multiplex PCR; TCRdb lists only in-frame clones, some missing. The sample carries about 79,000 clones, approximately 92% recorded once. The data originate from a study of OX40 agonist ivuxolimab in advanced cancers. Study-wide points: The investigators did not determine what antigen specificity the expanded peripheral T cells had. Expanded clones tended on average to be more numerous among CD8+ T cells than CD4+.

This CDR3 comprises 15 residues. From germline, CDR1 is MNHNS and CDR2 SASEGT. Losses at the gene ends were 6 bases for V and 6 bases for J; bases not matched to a gene: 5. The chain recombines TRBV6-1 with TRBJ2-1, with 13 bases that match TRBD2. The TCR originated in an adult with an advanced solid tumor such as melanoma, head and neck, liver or kidney cancer. The sample in question was CD4+ or CD8+ T cells sorted from blood, obtained in a trial of the OX40 agonist ivuxolimab. CDR3 sequence reads: CASSLRLAGGNEQFF. In DNA form, the CDR3 reads TGTGCCAGCAGCCTCAGACTAGCGGGAGGCAATGAGCAGTTCTTC.